What follows are 8 T cell receptor beta chains derived from one specimen sequenced in a study of shared clonotypes between healthy human individuals. Assay: immunoSEQ multiplex PCR; the TCRdb copy retains only in-frame clones and omits some. This sample has a few million clones, with under 95% found just once. Sequenced sample: naive CD4+ T cells from PBMCs. Regarding subset: CD45RA+ positively selected. All receptors come from a man aged 18 to 35 in good health. Some clones in this sample may be carry-over from other donors' samples.

The V and J genes are TRBV5-4 and TRBJ2-2; D gene uncertain. Germline V lookup: CDR1 SGHNT, CDR2 YYREEE (reference sequence). Deletions cut 1 base from V and 2 bases from J, with 6 bases between. The CDR3 totals 14 residues. CDR3 in amino acids: CASSLQFNTGELFF. CDR3 nucleotides: TGTGCCAGCAGCTTGCAGTTTAACACCGGGGAGCTGTTTTTT. Full variable domain (missing parts from reference TRBV5-4 and TRBJ2-2): ETGVTQSPTHLIKTRGQQVTLRCSSQSGHNTVSWYQQALGQGPQFIFQYYREEENGRGNFPPRFSGLQFPNYSSELNVNALELDDSALYLCASSLQFNTGELFFGEGSRLTVL.

This clone was found a few times. The V and J genes are TRBV9 and TRBJ1-2; D remains unclear. Trimming removed 4 bases from V and 8 bases from J, with 15 bases in between. Germline V gene data show CDR1 as SGDLS and CDR2 as YYNGEE. This CDR3 region has 13 residues. The CDR3 nucleotides read TGTGCCAGCAGCCCACAAACCGCCATGGGCTACACCTTC. This translates into CASSPQTAMGYTF.

A word on this clone: Other DNA sequences in the sample encode the same CDR3. The chain links TRBV5-1 to TRBJ2-5; a weak D match, TRBD2 (6 bases). Germline CDR1 reads SGHRS; CDR2 reads YFSETQ. Trimming stripped 4 bases from V and 4 bases from J, with 11 bases between. This CDR3 region has 13 residues. The CDR3 sequence: CASSLGLRETQYF. The CDR3 region has the DNA TGCGCCAGCAGCCTGGGACTCAGAGAGACCCAGTACTTC.

The V call is TRBV5-4, the J call TRBJ2-7, with a possible D match to TRBD2 (6 bases). The CDR3 runs to 13 residues. CDR1 and CDR2 (germline): SGHNT, YYREEE (reference sequence). Trimming cost V 2 bases and J 7 bases, with 13 bases left between them. The CDR3 spells CASSFGGEREQYF. The CDR3 DNA reads TGTGCCAGCAGCTTTGGCGGGGAAAGGGAGCAGTACTTC.

The V gene is TRBV5-5, the J gene TRBJ2-7, with D uncertain. Germline V lookup: CDR1 SGHKS, CDR2 YYEKEE (reference sequence). The CDR3 spans 11 residues. With 0 bases removed from V and 10 bases from J, the gap between germline ends came to 8 bases. CDR3 coding DNA: TGTGCCAGCAGCTTGGGAGATCGTCAGTACTTC. The encoded protein is CASSLGDRQYF.

The chain employs TRBV6-6 and TRBJ1-1; D gene unclear. The V end was cut by 7 bases, the J end by 4 bases, with 16 bases between. The CDR3 runs to 14 residues. Per germline, CDR1 MNHNY and CDR2 SVGAGI (reference sequence). The chain's CDR3 is CASTIKSGVTEAFF. The CDR3 region has the DNA TGTGCCAGCACTATCAAATCTGGAGTCACTGAAGCTTTCTTT.

The chain links TRBV7-2 to TRBJ2-7; D remains ambiguous. The V end was cut by 1 base, the J end by 7 bases, with 14 bases between. Germline assignment: CDR1 SGHTA and CDR2 FQGNSA. CDR3 size: 14 residues. CDR3 protein: CASSLGSPQREQYF. The CDR3, as DNA: TGTGCCAGCAGCTTAGGCAGCCCCCAAAGAGAGCAGTACTTC.

The chain couples TRBV4-3 to TRBJ2-5; D might be TRBD1 or TRBD2, each matching 5 bases. The V end was cut by 3 bases, the J end by 5 bases, with 16 bases between. CDR3 length equals 15 residues. Germline V gene sequence: CDR1 LGHNA, CDR2 YSLEER. CDR3 nucleotides: TGCGCCAGCAGCCACCGTAGGGACCCAAGGGAGACCCAGTACTTC. Its translation is CASSHRRDPRETQYF.